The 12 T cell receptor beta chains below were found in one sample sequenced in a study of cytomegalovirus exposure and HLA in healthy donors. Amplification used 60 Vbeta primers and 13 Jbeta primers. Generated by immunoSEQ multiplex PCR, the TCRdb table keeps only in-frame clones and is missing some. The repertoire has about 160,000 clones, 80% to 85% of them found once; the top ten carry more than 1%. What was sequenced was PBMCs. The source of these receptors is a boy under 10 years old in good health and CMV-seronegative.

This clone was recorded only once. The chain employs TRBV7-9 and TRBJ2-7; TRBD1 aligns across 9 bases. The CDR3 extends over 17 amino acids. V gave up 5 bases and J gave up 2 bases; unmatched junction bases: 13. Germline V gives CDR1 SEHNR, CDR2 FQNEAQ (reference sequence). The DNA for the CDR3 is TGTGCCAGCAGCGTTATGCCCTCGGACAGGGGTCCCTACGAGCAGTACGTC. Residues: CASSVMPSDRGPYEQYV.

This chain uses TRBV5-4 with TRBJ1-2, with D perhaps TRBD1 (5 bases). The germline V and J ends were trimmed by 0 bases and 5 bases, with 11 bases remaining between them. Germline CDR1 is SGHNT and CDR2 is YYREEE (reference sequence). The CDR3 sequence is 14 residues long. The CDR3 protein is CASSLESREYGYTF. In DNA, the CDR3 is TGTGCCAGCAGCTTGGAATCCAGGGAATATGGCTACACCTTC.

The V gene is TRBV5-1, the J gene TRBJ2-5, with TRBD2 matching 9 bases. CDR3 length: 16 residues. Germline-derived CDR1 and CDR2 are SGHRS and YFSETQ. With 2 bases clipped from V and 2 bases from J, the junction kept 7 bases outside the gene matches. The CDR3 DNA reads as TGCGCCAGCAGCTTTCAGAGCGGGGGGTTGCAAGAGACCCAGTACTTC. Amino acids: CASSFQSGGLQETQYF.

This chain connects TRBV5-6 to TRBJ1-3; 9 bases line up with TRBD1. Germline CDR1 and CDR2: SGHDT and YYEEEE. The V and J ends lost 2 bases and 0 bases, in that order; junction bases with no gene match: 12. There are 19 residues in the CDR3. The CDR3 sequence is CASSFYGTGTRTSGNTIYF. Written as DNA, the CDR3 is TGTGCCAGCAGCTTTTACGGGACAGGGACCCGGACCTCTGGAAACACCATATATTTT. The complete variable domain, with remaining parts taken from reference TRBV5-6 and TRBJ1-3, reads DAGVTQSPTHLIKTRGQQVTLRCSPKSGHDTVSWYQQALGQGPQFIFQYYEEEERQRGNFPDRFSGHQFPNYSSELNVNALLLGDSALYLCASSFYGTGTRTSGNTIYFGEGSWLTVV.

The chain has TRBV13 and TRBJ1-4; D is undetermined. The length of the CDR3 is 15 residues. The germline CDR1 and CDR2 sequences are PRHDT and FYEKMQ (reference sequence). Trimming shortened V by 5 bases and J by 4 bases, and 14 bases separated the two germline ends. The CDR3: CASSPGGVLNEKLFF. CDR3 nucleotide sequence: TGTGCCAGCAGCCCCGGCGGGGTCCTTAATGAAAAACTGTTTTTT. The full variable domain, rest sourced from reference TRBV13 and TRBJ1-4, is AAGVIQSPRHLIKEKRETATLKCYPIPRHDTVYWYQQGPGQDPQFLISFYEKMQSDKGSIPDRFSAQQFSDYHSELNMSSLELGDSALYFCASSPGGVLNEKLFFGSGTQLSVL.

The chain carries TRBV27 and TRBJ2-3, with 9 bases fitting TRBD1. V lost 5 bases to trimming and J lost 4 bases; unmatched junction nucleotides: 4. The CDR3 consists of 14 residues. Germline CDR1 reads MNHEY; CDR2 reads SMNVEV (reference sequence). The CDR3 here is CASSVDRGADTQYF. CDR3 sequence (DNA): TGTGCCAGCAGTGTGGACAGGGGCGCAGATACGCAGTATTTT.

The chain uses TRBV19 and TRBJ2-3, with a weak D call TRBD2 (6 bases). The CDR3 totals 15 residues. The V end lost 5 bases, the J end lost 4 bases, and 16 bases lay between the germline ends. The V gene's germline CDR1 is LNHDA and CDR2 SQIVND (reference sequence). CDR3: CASSFPGVVADTQYF. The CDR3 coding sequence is TGTGCCAGTAGTTTTCCGGGAGTAGTTGCAGATACGCAGTATTTT.

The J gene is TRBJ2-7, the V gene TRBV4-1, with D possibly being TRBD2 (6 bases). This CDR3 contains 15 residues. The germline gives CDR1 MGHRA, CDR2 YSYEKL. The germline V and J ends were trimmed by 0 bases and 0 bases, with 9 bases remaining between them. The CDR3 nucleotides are TGCGCCAGCAGCCAAGAATACGGGAGCTCCTACGAGCAGTACTTC. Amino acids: CASSQEYGSSYEQYF.

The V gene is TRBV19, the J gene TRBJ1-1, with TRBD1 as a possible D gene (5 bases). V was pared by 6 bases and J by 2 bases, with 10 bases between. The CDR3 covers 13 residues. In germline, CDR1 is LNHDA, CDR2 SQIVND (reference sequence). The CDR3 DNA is TGTGCCAGTAGGTGGGGACTTAACACTGAAGCTTTCTTT. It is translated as CASRWGLNTEAFF. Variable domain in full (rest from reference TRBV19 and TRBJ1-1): DGGITQSPKYLFRKEGQNVTLSCEQNLNHDAMYWYRQDPGQGLRLIYYSQIVNDFQKGDIAEGYSVSREKKESFPLTVTSAQKNPTAFYLCASRWGLNTEAFFGQGTRLTVV.

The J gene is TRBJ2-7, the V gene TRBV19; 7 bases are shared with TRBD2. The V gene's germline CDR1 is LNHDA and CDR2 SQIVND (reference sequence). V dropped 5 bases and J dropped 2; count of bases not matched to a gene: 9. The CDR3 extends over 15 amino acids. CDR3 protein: CASSPTTSRTYEQYF. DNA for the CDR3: TGTGCCAGTAGTCCGACGACTAGCAGGACCTACGAGCAGTACTTC.

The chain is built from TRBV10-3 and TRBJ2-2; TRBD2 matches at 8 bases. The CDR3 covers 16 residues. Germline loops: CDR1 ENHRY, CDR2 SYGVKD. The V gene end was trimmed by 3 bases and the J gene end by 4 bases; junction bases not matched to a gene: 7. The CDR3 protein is CAISETDGGVTGELFF. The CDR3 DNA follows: TGTGCCATCAGTGAAACTGACGGGGGGGTCACCGGGGAGCTGTTTTTT.

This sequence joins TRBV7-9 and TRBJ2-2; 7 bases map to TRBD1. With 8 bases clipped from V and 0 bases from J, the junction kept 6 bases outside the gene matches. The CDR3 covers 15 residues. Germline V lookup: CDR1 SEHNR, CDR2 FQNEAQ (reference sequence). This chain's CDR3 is CASQLQGPNTGELFF. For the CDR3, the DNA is TGTGCCAGCCAATTACAGGGGCCGAACACCGGGGAGCTGTTTTTT. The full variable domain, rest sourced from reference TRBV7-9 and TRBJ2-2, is DTGVSQNPRHKITKRGQNVTFRCDPISEHNRLYWYRQTLGQGPEFLTYFQNEAQLEKSRLLSDRFSAERPKGSFSTLEIQRTEQGDSAMYLCASQLQGPNTGELFFGEGSRLTVL.